This TCR beta chain was found in a study of blood T cell repertoires in COVID-19 (dated by TCRdb to about 2020). Background for the entire study: Collaborator samples came from the United States, Italy and Spain and covered acute and convalescent phases of COVID-19. The samples were drawn from the first 160 participants of the ongoing ImmuneRACE study and from 1,254 subjects provided by 6 global collaborators. The repertoires were released in a freely available public database intended as a resource for research on the immune response to SARS-CoV-2. The dataset comprised deeply sampled blood TCRbeta repertoires from subjects exposed to, actively infected with, or recovered from COVID-19. Where HLA class I and class II types were available, the types were taken from metadata supplied by the sample provider, not from assay-based typing. The material from the prospective study consisted of cDNA or gDNA derived from T cells, B-cell-depleted T cells, or PBMCs. The sample metadata nearly always contained a de-identified subject ID, COVID-19 status, age in years and sex. The study at large found these results: Clinical and demographic metadata were provided uncurated, with the amount varying by source and participant.

The collaborating institutions used their own protocols to collect whole blood in K2EDTA tubes. Collaborator samples were shipped for TCRbeta analysis as frozen whole blood, isolated PBMCs, or DNA extracted from either sample type. For this clone: This clone's antigen is unknown. There are no base qualities to consult, and no much larger clone falls within one base.

In the germline V gene (reference sequence), CDR1 corresponds to LNHDA and CDR2 to SQIVND. V sheds 3 bases and J sheds 1 base, leaving 12 bases between their ends. The CDR3 holds 15 amino acids from the cysteine to the phenylalanine. Only the CDR3 DNA stays, 45 bases, in frame from base 1. TCRbeta CDR3 regions were amplified from genomic DNA using the immunoSEQ Assay, a bias-controlled multiplex PCR. On the study's bioinformatics: The number of nucleated cells in each sample was estimated from the amplification of reference gene primers within the assay. To quantify the absolute abundance of each unique TCRbeta CDR3 rearrangement, sequence reads were collapsed and filtered. For each sample, productive Simpson clonality was calculated as the square root of Simpson's diversity index over productive rearrangements. The source is immuneACCESS, and TCRdb retained only in-frame sequences with V and J called. Part of the clones is not carried over; for the studies checked, unresolved V genes explain less than half of this, and the remainder is unexplained. Clone size and the V and J calls come from that table; the DNA yielded D and trimming. The sample table records over 100,000 clones; around nine tenths of these occur just once. The top ten hold roughly 4% of the sample.

The TCR originated in a man in his forties or fifties with acute or convalescent COVID-19. Specimen: peripheral blood. The V and J genes are TRBV19 and TRBJ1-1; TRBD1 is a possible D gene, resting on 6 matching bases. The CDR3 region has the sequence CASSITGIANTEAFF. The bases read TGTGCCAGTAGTATTACAGGGATCGCGAACACTGAAGCTTTCTTT.